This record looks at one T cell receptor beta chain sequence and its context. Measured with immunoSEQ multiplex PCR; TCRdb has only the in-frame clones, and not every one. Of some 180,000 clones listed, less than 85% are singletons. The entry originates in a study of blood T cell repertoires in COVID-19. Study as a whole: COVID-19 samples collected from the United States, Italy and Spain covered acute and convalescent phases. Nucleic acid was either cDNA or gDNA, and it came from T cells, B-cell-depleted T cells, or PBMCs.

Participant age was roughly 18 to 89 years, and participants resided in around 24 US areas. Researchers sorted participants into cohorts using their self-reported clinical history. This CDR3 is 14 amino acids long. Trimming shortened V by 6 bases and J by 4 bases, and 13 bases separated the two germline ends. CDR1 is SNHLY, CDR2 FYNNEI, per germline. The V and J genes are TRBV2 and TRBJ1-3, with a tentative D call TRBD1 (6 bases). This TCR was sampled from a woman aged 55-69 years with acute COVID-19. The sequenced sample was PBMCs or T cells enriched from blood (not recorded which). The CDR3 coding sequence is TGTGCCAGCAGGGGGGGGGCATCCGGAAACACCATATATTTT. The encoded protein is CASRGGASGNTIYF.